What follows are 22 T cell receptor beta chains derived from one specimen sequenced in a study of identical twins. TCRdb analysed the 5' RACE reads with MiXCR anew, one entry per CDR3 protein. The sample carries 400,000 to 650,000 distinct CDR3 sequences, approximately 22% recorded once. The data were also submitted as part of a second study, on T cells expressing NK-cell markers.

The material sequenced was CD4+ T cells sorted from blood. The source is a young woman in good health.

This clonotype was picked up a small number of times. This chain joins TRBV4-1 and TRBJ2-1, with 7 bases fitting TRBD2. J was trimmed by 7 bases and V by 7 bases; bases with no gene match: 16. This CDR3 comprises 16 residues. CDR1 is MGHRA, CDR2 YSYEKL, per germline. CDR3 DNA: TGCGCCAGCACCCCCGATCCGAGGGGAGGGGATAATGAGCAGTTCTTC. Its protein product is CASTPDPRGGDNEQFF.

In this sample, this clonotype turned up a few times. The gene calls are TRBV2 and TRBJ2-1; D is unclear. Germline-derived CDR1 and CDR2 are SNHLY and FYNNEI. V gave up 8 bases and J gave up 7 bases, with 15 bases separating them. The CDR3 loop spans 13 amino acids. DNA for the CDR3: TGTGCCAGCGGATCCGACCCTGGGAATGAGCAGTTCTTC. This gives the protein CASGSDPGNEQFF.

This clonotype showed up just a few times. The V and J genes are TRBV12-3 or TRBV12-4 and TRBJ1-5, with D unclear. Deletions cut 2 bases from V and 4 bases from J, with 12 bases between. The CDR3 has 15 residues. The CDR3: CASSLMHDPNQPQHF. CDR3 DNA sequence: TGTGCCAGCAGTTTAATGCATGACCCGAATCAGCCCCAGCATTTT.

In its sample, this clonotype was seen a few times. This chain connects TRBV7-9 to TRBJ1-1, with D possibly being TRBD1 (5 bases). This CDR3 contains 15 residues. The germline V gene has CDR1 SEHNR and CDR2 FQNEAQ (reference sequence). V was clipped by 2 bases and J by 1 base, with 11 bases between them. CDR3 residues: CASSLSGHTNTEAFF. The CDR3 nucleotides read TGTGCCAGCAGCTTAAGTGGACATACGAACACTGAAGCTTTCTTT.

The chain is built from TRBV20-1 and TRBJ2-3; D perhaps matches TRBD2 (5 bases). Trimming took off 1 base at V and 0 bases at J, with 8 bases between the two ends. The CDR3 is 14 residues long. In germline, CDR1 is DFQATT, CDR2 SNEGSKA (reference sequence). Written as DNA, the CDR3 is TGCAGTGCTAGAGGTTGGAGGAGCACAGATACGCAGTATTTT. It specifies CSARGWRSTDTQYF.

The chain couples TRBV20-1 to TRBJ2-7; D is perhaps TRBD1 (5 bases). In germline, CDR1 is DFQATT, CDR2 SNEGSKA (reference sequence). The length of the CDR3 is 15 residues. This CDR3 is CRHLDGSTDSYEQYF. CDR3 in DNA: TGCAGGCATCTGGATGGATCGACAGACTCCTACGAGCAGTACTTC.

The CDR3 sequence: CASQRGQGEQFF. The CDR3 nucleotides are TGTGCCAGCCAAAGAGGGCAGGGTGAGCAGTTCTTC. V and J are TRBV9 and TRBJ2-1, with D perhaps matching TRBD1 or TRBD2 (5 bases each). CDR3 length equals 12 residues. V was cut by 7 bases and J by 9 bases, with 14 bases left in between. CDR1 and CDR2 from the germline V gene are SGDLS and YYNGEE.

The sample holds a few counts of this clonotype. V and J are TRBV6-1 and TRBJ2-3; possible D gene TRBD2, 6 bases. The CDR3 is 17 amino acids. V was clipped by 5 bases and J by 2 bases, with 20 bases between them. Per the germline V gene, CDR1 is MNHNS and CDR2 is SASEGT. The CDR3 reads CASSPGIGTLLTDTQYF. CDR3 bases: TGTGCCAGCAGTCCCGGAATCGGGACTCTTCTCACAGATACGCAGTATTTT.

The chain employs TRBV5-6 and TRBJ1-1; possibly TRBD1 for D (6 bases). Deletions cut 4 bases from V and 1 base from J, with 11 bases between. This CDR3 spans 14 amino acids. CDR1 SGHDT and CDR2 YYEEEE come from the germline V gene. CDR3 sequence reads: CASSPTDRNTEAFF. The DNA of the CDR3 is TGTGCCAGCAGCCCGACGGACAGGAACACTGAAGCTTTCTTT.

The gene calls are TRBV12-3 or TRBV12-4 and TRBJ2-3; tentatively, D is TRBD1 (6 bases). Trimming left V 10 bases short and J 4 bases short, with 18 bases between. The CDR3 covers 14 residues. CDR3 DNA sequence: TGTGCCATCGCCCGTAACAGGGCTGCAGATACGCAGTATTTT. Its translation: CAIARNRAADTQYF.

This clonotype was detected ten times or more. V usage is TRBV5-1 and J usage is TRBJ1-1; 8 nucleotides agree with TRBD1. Germline assignment: CDR1 SGHRS and CDR2 YFSETQ. The ends lost 4 bases at V and 8 bases at J; junction bases unmatched: 4. The CDR3 has 12 amino acids. The CDR3 bases are TGCGCCAGCAGCCTACGGACAGGGGAAGCTTTCTTT. This codes for CASSLRTGEAFF.

The chain uses TRBV12-3 or TRBV12-4 and TRBJ2-7, with D possibly TRBD1 on 6 matching bases. This CDR3 is 17 amino acids long. The V end was cut by 3 bases, the J end by 1 base, with 19 bases between. CDR3 loop: CASSFSWGHPISYEQYF. The CDR3 DNA follows: TGTGCCAGCAGTTTTTCATGGGGGCACCCGATATCCTACGAGCAGTACTTC.

This clonotype was counted many times. The DNA is left out, because the CDR3 cannot be placed on it with certainty; the CDR3 is given as TCRdb lists it. The chain carries TRBV5-1 and TRBJ2-5; whether TRBD2, the table's D call, matches the DNA was not checked. The CDR3 sequence runs 14 residues, both termini included. Germline assignment: CDR1 SGHRS and CDR2 YFSETQ. This CDR3 is CASSFGPGEETQYF.

There are many counts of this clonotype. This sequence joins TRBV12-3 or TRBV12-4 and TRBJ2-2; 7 bases match TRBD1. This CDR3 is 16 amino acids long. Unmatched junction bases numbered 12, after V lost 4 bases and J lost 7 bases. CDR3: CASSYMEQGYGGELFF. Here the CDR3 DNA reads TGTGCCAGCAGTTATATGGAACAGGGGTACGGCGGGGAGCTGTTTTTT.

The V call is TRBV18, the J call TRBJ1-5; 7 nucleotides align to TRBD1. The germline V gene has CDR1 KGHSH and CDR2 LQKENI. This CDR3 contains 14 residues. Losses at the gene ends were 2 bases for V and 5 bases for J; bases not matched to a gene: 3. The CDR3 protein is CASSPRDSHQPQHF. The CDR3 nucleotides read TGTGCCAGCTCACCAAGGGACAGCCATCAGCCCCAGCATTTT.

This CDR3 reads CASRNKRGMKTQYF. The DNA of the CDR3 is TGTGCCAGCAGAAACAAGAGGGGTATGAAGACCCAGTACTTC. This chain connects TRBV6-1 to TRBJ2-5, with D tentatively TRBD1 or TRBD2 (5 bases each). The ends were cut back, 6 bases at V and 6 bases at J, with 17 bases in the middle. The CDR3 sequence is 14 residues long. Germline V gene sequence: CDR1 MNHNS, CDR2 SASEGT.

This clonotype was found many times. V usage is TRBV5-6 and J usage is TRBJ1-2, with D unclear. The CDR3 is made up of 15 amino acids. V was clipped by 1 base and J by 4 bases, with 14 bases between them. Per the germline V gene, CDR1 is SGHDT and CDR2 is YYEEEE. CDR3 sequence (DNA): TGTGCCAGCAGCTTGTCCGGCGCGGGCGCCTATGGCTACACCTTC. This sequence encodes CASSLSGAGAYGYTF.

This clonotype has just a few counts. This sequence joins TRBV6-1 and TRBJ2-7, with D possibly matching TRBD1 (5 bases). This CDR3 contains 14 residues. Germline V gene lookup returns CDR1 MNHNS and CDR2 SASEGT. Trimming shortened V by 5 bases and J by 7 bases, and 18 bases separated the two germline ends. The DNA of the CDR3 is TGTGCCAGCAGTACACAGGTCACCCCTGGAGAGCAGTACTTC. Translated, it gives CASSTQVTPGEQYF.

This chain links TRBV12-3 or TRBV12-4 with TRBJ2-3, with D possibly called TRBD1 or TRBD2 (5 bases each). V gave up 8 bases and J gave up 2 bases, with 14 bases separating them. The CDR3 spans 14 residues. CDR3 in amino acids: CASGLWGNTDTQYF. The CDR3 DNA is TGTGCCAGCGGACTTTGGGGCAACACAGATACGCAGTATTTT.

V gene TRBV27 combines with J gene TRBJ2-7; tentative D call: TRBD1 (5 bases). V was trimmed by 5 bases and J by 7 bases, leaving 21 bases between them. CDR1 and CDR2 from the germline V gene are MNHEY and SMNVEV (reference sequence). The CDR3 consists of 15 residues. The CDR3 bases are TGTGCCAGCAGTCCCCCAGTGGGGCGCCGTGGAGAGCAGTACTTC. Translated, it gives CASSPPVGRRGEQYF.

This clonotype showed up many times. The rearrangement links TRBV4-2 to TRBJ2-3; 14 bases map to TRBD2. CDR3 length equals 15 residues. V trimming: 4 bases; J trimming: 5 bases; junction bases outside the gene matches: 2. Germline CDR1 reads LGHNA; CDR2 reads YNFKEQ. CDR3 sequence: CASSPGTSGGDTQYF. DNA for the CDR3: TGTGCCAGCAGCCCGGGGACTAGCGGGGGAGATACGCAGTATTTT.

The chain couples TRBV6-4 to TRBJ2-5; 11 bases are a match to TRBD2. The CDR3 sequence is 17 residues long. Trimming cost V 0 bases and J 3 bases; bases outside gene matches: 6. The germline gives CDR1 MRHNA, CDR2 SNTAGT. In DNA, the CDR3 is TGTGCCAGCAGTGACTCGAAGCCTAGCGGGGGGAAAGAGACCCAGTACTTC. It encodes CASSDSKPSGGKETQYF.